These 30 T cell receptor beta chains were sequenced from one sample in a study of blood T cell repertoires in COVID-19. Assay: immunoSEQ multiplex PCR; the TCRdb copy retains only in-frame clones and omits some. The table lists roughly 280,000 clones, roughly 90% of them singletons. Input material: PBMCs or T cells enriched from blood (not recorded which). Source of these receptors: a man between 35 and 55 years old who had been exposed to COVID-19.

The chain employs TRBV12-3 or TRBV12-4 and TRBJ2-1; 7 bases agree with TRBD2. After removal of 6 bases from V and 10 bases from J, the junction contained 9 bases not matched to a gene. The CDR3 sequence is 13 residues long. CDR3 region: CASRQTSMNEQFF. The CDR3 DNA reads TGTGCCAGCAGACAGACTAGCATGAACGAGCAGTTCTTC.

CDR3 bases: TGTGCCAGCAGCTTGATGTCGCCAGCTAATGAAAAACTGTTTTTT. Translated, it gives CASSLMSPANEKLFF. The chain is built from TRBV11-2 and TRBJ1-4; no firm D call. This CDR3 comprises 15 residues. The germline gives CDR1 SGHAT, CDR2 FQNNGV. V lost 3 bases and J lost 3, with 11 bases in between.

In its sample, this clone was seen once. The chain combines TRBV4-1 with TRBJ2-7; D is perhaps TRBD2 (7 bases). The CDR3 has 17 residues. Per the germline V gene, CDR1 is MGHRA and CDR2 is YSYEKL. Deletions cut 4 bases from V and 2 bases from J, with 21 bases between. CDR3 DNA: TGCGCCAGCAGCCCCTACTACAGGGCTAGCGGCCCCTACGAGCAGTACTTC. Its protein is CASSPYYRASGPYEQYF.

The chain couples TRBV10-3 to TRBJ2-1, with TRBD2 as a possible D gene (6 bases). CDR3 length equals 17 residues. Germline V lookup: CDR1 ENHRY, CDR2 SYGVKD. The V end lost 5 bases, the J end lost 6 bases, and 23 bases lay between the germline ends. DNA of the CDR3: TGTGCCATCAGTCCGGCGATGGGAGGCCGGGGACGCAATGAGCAGTTCTTC. Its translation: CAISPAMGGRGRNEQFF.

V gene TRBV4-2 combines with J gene TRBJ1-1; D unclear. The length of the CDR3 is 13 residues. Looked up from germline, CDR1 is LGHNA and CDR2 is YNFKEQ. V gave up 5 bases and J gave up 2 bases, with 9 bases separating them. Here the CDR3 DNA reads TGTGCCAGCAGCGAACGCAGTAACACTGAAGCTTTCTTT. It specifies CASSERSNTEAFF.

The count of this clone is one. The J gene is TRBJ1-3, the V gene TRBV9; the match to TRBD1 covers 7 bases. Germline CDR1 reads SGDLS; CDR2 reads YYNGEE. V shed 1 base, J shed 8 bases, and the junction held 12 bases outside the gene matches. This CDR3 is 16 amino acids long. The CDR3 nucleotides are TGTGCCAGCAGCGTAATGGGCGACAGGGTGGAAGACACCATATATTTT. It specifies CASSVMGDRVEDTIYF.

The chain uses TRBV30 and TRBJ1-1; tentative D call: TRBD1 (5 bases). V was pared by 5 bases and J by 4 bases, with 14 bases between. CDR1 is GTSNPN and CDR2 is SVGIG in the germline V gene (reference sequence). This CDR3 spans 13 amino acids. The CDR3 spells CAWDRGSRTEAFF. For the CDR3, the DNA is TGTGCCTGGGACAGAGGGTCTCGCACTGAAGCTTTCTTT.

The chain employs TRBV2 and TRBJ1-2; TRBD1 matches 9 bases. Germline V CDR1 and CDR2: SNHLY, FYNNEI. J was trimmed by 5 bases and V by 4 bases; bases with no gene match: 2. This CDR3 contains 13 residues. The CDR3 protein is CASSAGQGYGYTF. CDR3 nucleotide sequence: TGTGCCAGCAGTGCGGGACAGGGTTATGGCTACACCTTC.

J is TRBJ2-5 and V is TRBV18; possibly TRBD2 for D (6 bases). Looked up from germline, CDR1 is KGHSH and CDR2 is LQKENI. The CDR3 runs to 15 residues. Trimming shortened V by 5 bases and J by 5 bases, and 18 bases separated the two germline ends. Here the CDR3 DNA reads TGTGCCAGCTCAGTAAACACTAGGGGAGGCGAGACCCAGTACTTC. The encoded protein is CASSVNTRGGETQYF. The full variable domain, rest sourced from reference TRBV18 and TRBJ2-5, is NAGVMQNPRHLVRRRGQEARLRCSPMKGHSHVYWYRQLPEEGLKFMVYLQKENIIDESGMPKERFSAEFPKEGPSILRIQQVVRGDSAAYFCASSVNTRGGETQYFGPGTRLLVL.

The chain recombines TRBV3-1 (or the pseudogene TRBV3-2) with TRBJ2-7, with D possibly being TRBD1 (6 bases). The ends were cut back, 0 bases at V and 2 bases at J, with 14 bases in the middle. The length of the CDR3 is 16 residues. Germline values: CDR1 LGHDT, CDR2 YNNKEL (reference sequence). The CDR3 reads CASSQDPQGITYEQYF. DNA for the CDR3: TGTGCCAGCAGCCAAGATCCACAGGGTATTACCTACGAGCAGTACTTC.

This clone was counted between two and nine times. The rearrangement joins TRBV19 to TRBJ1-1; TRBD1 might be the D (6 bases). The germline V and J ends were trimmed by 2 bases and 1 base, with 8 bases remaining between them. This CDR3 has 14 residues. CDR1 and CDR2 from the germline V gene are LNHDA and SQIVND (reference sequence). This CDR3 is CASSITGSNTEAFF. CDR3 nucleotides: TGTGCCAGTAGTATAACAGGGTCGAACACTGAAGCTTTCTTT.

The chain links TRBV28 to TRBJ1-1; weak D call: TRBD1 (6 bases). Germline V gene data show CDR1 as MDHEN and CDR2 as SYDVKM. Trimming took 3 bases from V and 2 from J, leaving 16 bases between them. This CDR3 is 16 amino acids long. The CDR3 is CASSLMGQRINTEAFF. The CDR3 nucleotides read TGTGCCAGCAGTTTGATGGGACAACGAATCAACACTGAAGCTTTCTTT.

V gene TRBV6-5 combines with J gene TRBJ1-1; D remains ambiguous. The CDR3 contains 11 residues. Germline loops: CDR1 MNHEY, CDR2 SVGAGI. Trimming removed 6 bases at V and 7 bases at J, with 9 bases between. The CDR3 is CASRMGFEAFF. CDR3 DNA: TGTGCCAGCAGGATGGGCTTTGAAGCTTTCTTT.

This clone came up a few times. The V call is TRBV7-9, the J call TRBJ2-2, with TRBD2 matching 12 bases. Germline values: CDR1 SEHNR, CDR2 FQNEAQ (reference sequence). The J segment lost 5 bases and the V segment lost 0 bases, leaving 7 bases of the junction unmatched. The CDR3 runs to 18 residues. The CDR3 here is CASSLARRLAGETGELFF. The CDR3 DNA is TGTGCCAGCAGCTTAGCAAGGCGACTAGCGGGAGAAACCGGGGAGCTGTTTTTT.

CDR3 nucleotides: TGTGCCAGCACCCCGGGAGCGGGTACATTTAATGAGCAGTTCTTC. Translation gives CASTPGAGTFNEQFF. The V and J genes are TRBV9 and TRBJ2-1; possible D gene TRBD2, 6 bases. This CDR3 spans 15 amino acids. Trimming pared 6 bases from V and 7 bases from J, leaving 20 bases between. Per germline, CDR1 SGDLS and CDR2 YYNGEE.

This rearrangement joins TRBV6-5 to TRBJ1-1, with D unclear. V lost 6 bases, J lost 0 bases, and 11 bases lay in between. The germline V gene has CDR1 MNHEY and CDR2 SVGAGI. CDR3 length: 14 amino acids. The CDR3 sequence is CASSYDTMNTEAFF. CDR3 sequence (DNA): TGTGCCAGCAGCTACGACACGATGAACACTGAAGCTTTCTTT.

V gene TRBV18 combines with J gene TRBJ1-6; no clear D. Trimming left V 3 bases short and J 0 bases short, with 15 bases between. This CDR3 is 18 amino acids long. Germline CDR1 KGHSH, CDR2 LQKENI. CDR3 residues: CASSPLPLTSSYNSPLHF. CDR3 coding DNA: TGTGCCAGCTCACCTCTCCCCCTCACGAGCTCCTATAATTCACCCCTCCACTTT.

The V call is TRBV10-1, the J call TRBJ2-2; D remains unclear. Germline loops: CDR1 WNHNN, CDR2 SYGVQD (reference sequence). The ends were cut back, 4 bases at V and 0 bases at J, with 9 bases in the middle. The CDR3 has 15 residues. CDR3 residues: CASSAQIANTGELFF. The CDR3 DNA is TGCGCCAGCAGTGCACAGATCGCGAACACCGGGGAGCTGTTTTTT.

This chain connects TRBV4-2 to TRBJ1-2, with 8 bases identical to TRBD1. CDR3 length: 16 amino acids. CDR1 is LGHNA and CDR2 is YNFKEQ in the germline V gene. Trimming at V came to 0 bases and at J to 3 bases, leaving 6 bases not matched to a gene. The CDR3 region has the DNA TGTGCCAGCAGCCAAGATCTAACAGGGGGGCACTATGGCTACACCTTC. Amino acid sequence: CASSQDLTGGHYGYTF.

This sequence joins TRBV3-1 (or the pseudogene TRBV3-2) and TRBJ2-5; tentative D call: TRBD1 (6 bases). Germline CDR1 and CDR2: LGHDT and YNNKEL (reference sequence). This CDR3 is 17 amino acids long. Trimming cost V 3 bases and J 3 bases, with 20 bases left between them. CDR3 nucleotide sequence: TGTGCCAGCAGCCAGCACTCAAGCAGGGGCTTGGAAGAGACCCAGTACTTC. This gives the protein CASSQHSSRGLEETQYF.

The genes are TRBV29-1 and TRBJ2-1; TRBD2 matches at 8 bases. V lost 7 bases, J lost 2 bases, and 7 bases stayed unmatched. This CDR3 comprises 14 residues. CDR1 is SQVTM and CDR2 is ANQGSEA in the germline V gene. The CDR3 reads CSAAGGNAYNEQFF. Here the CDR3 DNA reads TGCAGCGCGGCGGGAGGCAACGCCTACAATGAGCAGTTCTTC.

V is TRBV3-1 (or the pseudogene TRBV3-2) and J is TRBJ2-7, with 8 bases lining up with TRBD2. Germline CDR1 and CDR2: LGHDT and YNNKEL (reference sequence). Losses at the gene ends were 3 bases for V and 3 bases for J; bases not matched to a gene: 10. This CDR3 region has 16 residues. CDR3 in amino acids: CASSQDSGTRGYEQYF. As DNA, the CDR3 is TGTGCCAGCAGCCAGGATAGCGGGACAAGGGGCTACGAGCAGTACTTC.

V usage is TRBV24-1 and J usage is TRBJ1-2, with TRBD1 identical over 8 bases. The germline V gene encodes CDR1 KGHDR and CDR2 SFDVKD. V was clipped by 6 bases and J by 3 bases; unmatched bases: 5. This CDR3 comprises 14 residues. The CDR3 nucleotides are TGTGCCACCAGTCGGACAGGGATGGACTATGGCTACACCTTC. This encodes CATSRTGMDYGYTF.

The rearrangement joins TRBV19 to TRBJ1-2; 8 bases match TRBD1. J gave up 5 bases and V 6 bases, and 11 bases lay outside the gene matches. Germline V gene lookup returns CDR1 LNHDA and CDR2 SQIVND (reference sequence). The CDR3 consists of 15 residues. CDR3 sequence reads: CASSTLQGGTYGYTF. In DNA form, the CDR3 reads TGTGCCAGTAGCACGTTACAGGGGGGAACATATGGCTACACCTTC.

The genes are TRBV5-1 and TRBJ2-3; possible D gene TRBD2, 6 bases. Germline-derived CDR1 and CDR2 are SGHRS and YFSETQ. V was shortened by 0 bases and J by 4 bases, with 12 bases between the two germline ends. The CDR3 runs 15 residues. CDR3 in amino acids: CASSLVLAEADTQYF. CDR3 sequence (DNA): TGCGCCAGCAGCTTGGTACTAGCAGAAGCAGATACGCAGTATTTT.

V usage is TRBV18 and J usage is TRBJ1-2, with D tentatively TRBD1 (6 bases). CDR3 length equals 16 residues. Germline V gene lookup returns CDR1 KGHSH and CDR2 LQKENI. Trimming took 4 bases from V and 4 from J, leaving 19 bases between them. CDR3 amino acids: CASSLNRVVDSYGYTF. The DNA for the CDR3 is TGTGCCAGCTCACTTAACAGGGTCGTCGATTCCTATGGCTACACCTTC.

CDR3 bases: TGTGCCAGCAGCCAGAAGGGGTACACTGAAGCTTTCTTT. It is translated as CASSQKGYTEAFF. The chain links TRBV3-1 (or the pseudogene TRBV3-2) to TRBJ1-1, with a tentative D call TRBD1 (5 bases). The germline CDR1 and CDR2 sequences are LGHDT and YNNKEL (reference sequence). The CDR3 is made up of 13 amino acids. The ends were cut back, 3 bases at V and 3 bases at J, with 8 bases in the middle.

The J gene is TRBJ1-3, the V gene TRBV19, with D perhaps matching TRBD1 (6 bases). The CDR3 contains 15 residues. The V gene lost 6 bases and the J gene lost 4 bases, with 16 bases spanning the gap. CDR1 is LNHDA, CDR2 SQIVND, per germline (reference sequence). The CDR3, as DNA: TGTGCCAGTAGACGCACAGGGATGGACGGAAACACCATATATTTT. This sequence encodes CASRRTGMDGNTIYF.

V gene TRBV4-2 combines with J gene TRBJ2-3, with 13 bases matching TRBD2. V shed 0 bases and J 8 bases; nucleotides not matched to a gene: 5. In germline, CDR1 is LGHNA, CDR2 YNFKEQ. The CDR3 sequence is 16 residues long. The CDR3 DNA reads as TGTGCCAGCAGCCAAGAACTAGCGGGAGGGGGGGGTACGCAGTATTTT. This translates into CASSQELAGGGGTQYF.

This CDR3 reads CASGLETGRGQFF. CDR3 bases: TGTGCTAGTGGTTTAGAAACAGGGAGGGGGCAGTTCTTC. The V and J genes are TRBV12-5 and TRBJ2-1; possibly TRBD2 for D (7 bases). From germline, CDR1 is LGHNT and CDR2 FRNRAP. CDR3 length: 13 amino acids. The germline V and J ends were trimmed by 3 bases and 12 bases, with 15 bases remaining between them. The variable domain in full, with the rest retrieved from reference TRBV12-5 and TRBJ2-1, is DARVTQTPRHKVTEMGQEVTMRCQPILGHNTVFWYRQTMMQGLELLAYFRNRAPLDDSGMPKDRFSAEMPDATLATLKIQPSEPRDSAVYFCASGLETGRGQFFGPGTRLTVL.